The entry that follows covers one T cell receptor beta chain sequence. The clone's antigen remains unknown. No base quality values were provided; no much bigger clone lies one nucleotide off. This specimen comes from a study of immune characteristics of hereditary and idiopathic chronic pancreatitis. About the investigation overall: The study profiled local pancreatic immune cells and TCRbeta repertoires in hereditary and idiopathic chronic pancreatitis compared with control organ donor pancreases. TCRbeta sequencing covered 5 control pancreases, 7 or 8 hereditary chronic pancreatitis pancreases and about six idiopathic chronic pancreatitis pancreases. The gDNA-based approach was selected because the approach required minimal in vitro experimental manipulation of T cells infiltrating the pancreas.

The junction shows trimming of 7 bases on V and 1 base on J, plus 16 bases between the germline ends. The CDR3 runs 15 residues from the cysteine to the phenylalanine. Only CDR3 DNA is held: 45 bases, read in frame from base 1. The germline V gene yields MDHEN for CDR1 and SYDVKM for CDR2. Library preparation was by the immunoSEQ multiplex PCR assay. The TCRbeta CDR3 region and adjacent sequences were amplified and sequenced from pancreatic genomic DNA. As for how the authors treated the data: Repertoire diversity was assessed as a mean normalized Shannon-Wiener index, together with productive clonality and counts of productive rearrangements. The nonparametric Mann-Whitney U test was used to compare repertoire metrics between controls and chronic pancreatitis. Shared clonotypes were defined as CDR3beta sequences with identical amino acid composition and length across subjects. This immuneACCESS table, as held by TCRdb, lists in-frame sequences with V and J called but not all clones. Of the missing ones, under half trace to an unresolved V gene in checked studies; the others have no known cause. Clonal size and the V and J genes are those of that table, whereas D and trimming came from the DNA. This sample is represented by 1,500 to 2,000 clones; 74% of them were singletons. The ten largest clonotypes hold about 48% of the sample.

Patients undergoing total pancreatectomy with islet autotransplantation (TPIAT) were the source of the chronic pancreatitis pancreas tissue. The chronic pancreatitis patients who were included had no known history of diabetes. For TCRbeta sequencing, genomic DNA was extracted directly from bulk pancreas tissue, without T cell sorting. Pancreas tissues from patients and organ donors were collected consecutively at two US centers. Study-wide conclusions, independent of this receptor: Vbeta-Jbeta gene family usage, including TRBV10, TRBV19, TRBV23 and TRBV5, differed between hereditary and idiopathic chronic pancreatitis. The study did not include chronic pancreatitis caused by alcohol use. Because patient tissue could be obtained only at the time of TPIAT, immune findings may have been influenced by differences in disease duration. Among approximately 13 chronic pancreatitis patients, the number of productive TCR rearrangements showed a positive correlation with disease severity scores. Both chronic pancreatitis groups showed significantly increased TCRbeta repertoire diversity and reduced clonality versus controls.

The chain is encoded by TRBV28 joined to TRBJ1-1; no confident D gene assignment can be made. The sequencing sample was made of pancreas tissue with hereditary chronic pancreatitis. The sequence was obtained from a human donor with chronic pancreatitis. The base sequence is TGTGCCAGCACCCCCCGGAGAGCAGGGAACACTGAAGCTTTCTTT. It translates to CASTPRRAGNTEAFF.